These 5 T cell receptor beta chains were sequenced from one sample in a study of blood T cell repertoires in COVID-19. The repertoire was sequenced with immunoSEQ multiplex PCR; TCRdb's copy has only in-frame clones and lacks some. The data contain about 46,000 clones, 88% of them singletons. The sample taken for sequencing was peripheral blood. These receptor sequences come from a man aged 45-60 years with active COVID-19.

This clone rates as medium-sized. Other DNA sequences in the sample encode the same CDR3. The V gene is TRBV5-1, the J gene TRBJ2-1; TRBD2 matches at 8 bases. V lost 1 base, J lost 5 bases, and 2 bases stayed unmatched. Germline loops: CDR1 SGHRS, CDR2 YFSETQ. The CDR3 is 14 residues long. In nucleotides, the CDR3 is TGCGCCAGCAGCTTGCAAGCGGGGGACAATGAGCAGTTCTTC. Protein sequence: CASSLQAGDNEQFF.

This chain connects TRBV4-1 to TRBJ1-5; D is possibly TRBD1 (6 bases). The CDR3 loop spans 16 amino acids. Germline CDR1 and CDR2: MGHRA and YSYEKL. The ends were cut back, 3 bases at V and 4 bases at J, with 16 bases in the middle. CDR3 region: CASSHQSRGGNQPQHF. CDR3 DNA sequence: TGCGCCAGCAGCCACCAAAGCCGAGGGGGTAATCAGCCCCAGCATTTT.

The V and J genes are TRBV2 and TRBJ2-4, with 9 bases fitting TRBD1. Trimming cost V 6 bases and J 2 bases; bases outside gene matches: 11. The germline V gene has CDR1 SNHLY and CDR2 FYNNEI. The CDR3 covers 17 residues. The CDR3 DNA is TGTGCCAGCAGCCCCGGGACAGGGAGGGGAACCAAAAACATTCAGTACTTC. It is translated as CASSPGTGRGTKNIQYF.

This chain links TRBV7-6 with TRBJ1-6; D ambiguous. The CDR3 has 15 amino acids. V was cut by 5 bases and J by 0 bases, with 8 bases left in between. Germline V gene sequence: CDR1 SGHVS, CDR2 FNYEAQ. CDR3 residues: CASSAQNSYNSPLHF. Written as DNA, the CDR3 is TGTGCCAGCAGCGCACAGAACTCCTATAATTCACCCCTCCACTTT.

This clone was observed a few times. The gene calls are TRBV6-5 and TRBJ1-2; a weak D match, TRBD1 (5 bases). V was trimmed by 4 bases and J by 4 bases, leaving 10 bases between them. Looked up from germline, CDR1 is MNHEY and CDR2 is SVGAGI. The CDR3 consists of 13 residues. CDR3: CASSSLDTYGYTF. Written as DNA, the CDR3 is TGTGCCAGCAGTTCCTTGGACACCTATGGCTACACCTTC.